This T cell receptor beta chain appears in the sequencing data of a study of radiation and T cells in renal cell carcinoma. Assay: immunoSEQ multiplex PCR; the TCRdb copy retains only in-frame clones and omits some. The sample consists of approximately 120,000 clones, roughly four fifths of them appearing once. With V trimmed by 4 bases and J by 4 bases, 12 bases remained unmatched. CDR1 SGDLS and CDR2 YYNGEE come from the germline V gene. This CDR3 is built from 16 residues. Noted time point: blood 2 weeks post-SBRT. Treatment of the sample: 15 Gy SBRT to primary tumor, nephrectomy 4 weeks later. This clone was found once.

The specimen was blood, collected from a patient whose treatment included radiotherapy and nephrectomy. The clonotype comes from a man aged 50-60 years with renal cell carcinoma. V is TRBV9 and J is TRBJ2-7, with 9 bases identical to TRBD2. In DNA form, the CDR3 reads TGTGCCAGCAGCCCCGAGACTAGCGGAGGGGGTTACGAGCAGTACTTC. Translated: CASSPETSGGGYEQYF.